What follows are 25 T cell receptor beta chains derived from one specimen sequenced in a study of cytomegalovirus exposure and HLA in healthy donors. The PCR used 60 Vbeta and 13 Jbeta primers. The table came from immunoSEQ multiplex PCR; TCRdb's copy has only in-frame clones and leaves some out. The sample records under 150,000 clones, approximately 83% being singletons. The sequencing input was PBMCs. The receptor set was obtained from a male donor in good health and CMV-seronegative.

Here the CDR3 reads CATGISAGSVTGELFF. DNA for the CDR3: TGTGCCACCGGGATCTCGGCGGGTAGCGTCACCGGGGAGCTGTTTTTT. The V and J genes are TRBV15 and TRBJ2-2; D might be TRBD2 (5 bases). V was cut by 8 bases and J by 4 bases, with 20 bases left in between. CDR1 and CDR2 (germline): LNHNV, YYDKDF (reference sequence). The CDR3 is 16 residues long.

This rearrangement joins TRBV7-3 to TRBJ2-1, with D possibly matching TRBD2 (6 bases). This CDR3 contains 15 residues. V was pared by 5 bases and J by 7 bases, with 18 bases between. Germline loops: CDR1 SGHTA, CDR2 FQGTGA. The CDR3 sequence: CASSAGSSASNEQFF. The CDR3 DNA is TGTGCCAGCAGCGCCGGGAGTTCGGCTAGTAATGAGCAGTTCTTC.

This clone was detected a few times. This chain links TRBV5-1 with TRBJ2-2; the match to TRBD2 covers 13 bases. V shed 0 bases and J 7 bases; nucleotides not matched to a gene: 3. Per the germline V gene, CDR1 is SGHRS and CDR2 is YFSETQ. The CDR3 extends over 16 amino acids. The CDR3 sequence: CASSLGTSGRFGELFF. CDR3 coding DNA: TGCGCCAGCAGCTTGGGGACTAGCGGGAGATTCGGGGAGCTGTTTTTT.

This sequence joins TRBV14 and TRBJ2-7; D uncertain. With 8 bases removed from V and 6 bases from J, the gap between germline ends came to 11 bases. Germline loops: CDR1 SGHDN, CDR2 FVKESK. The CDR3 loop spans 11 amino acids. In DNA, the CDR3 is TGTGCCAGCCCCCCCAATGTCGAGCAGTACTTC. Encoded protein: CASPPNVEQYF.

The chain joins TRBV13 to TRBJ2-3, with 7 positions matching TRBD1. The CDR3 totals 15 residues. CDR1 is PRHDT and CDR2 is FYEKMQ in the germline V gene (reference sequence). V shed 3 bases, J shed 1 base, and the junction held 4 bases outside the gene matches. The CDR3 region has the DNA TGTGCCAGCAGCTTGGGAACAGGGGGCACAGATACGCAGTATTTT. Amino acids: CASSLGTGGTDTQYF. Full variable domain (missing parts from reference TRBV13 and TRBJ2-3): AAGVIQSPRHLIKEKRETATLKCYPIPRHDTVYWYQQGPGQDPQFLISFYEKMQSDKGSIPDRFSAQQFSDYHSELNMSSLELGDSALYFCASSLGTGGTDTQYFGPGTRLTVL.

A few counts support this clone. The V and J genes are TRBV5-6 and TRBJ2-3; maybe TRBD2 (7 bases). The CDR3 is 15 amino acids. CDR1 and CDR2 (germline): SGHDT, YYEEEE. Trimming took 3 bases from V and 3 from J, leaving 14 bases between them. The CDR3 here is CASSWGPSGTDTQYF. CDR3 nucleotides: TGTGCCAGCAGCTGGGGGCCTAGCGGTACAGATACGCAGTATTTT.

The chain recombines TRBV7-3 with TRBJ1-1; 7 nucleotides line up with TRBD1. From germline, CDR1 is SGHTA and CDR2 FQGTGA. V was clipped by 2 bases and J by 5 bases; unmatched bases: 5. The CDR3 is 14 residues long. The CDR3 sequence is CASSLVGGATEAFF. The DNA for the CDR3 is TGTGCCAGCAGCTTAGTAGGGGGCGCGACTGAAGCTTTCTTT.

This clone was seen only a few times. The chain combines TRBV5-4 with TRBJ2-7; TRBD2 agrees at 11 bases. V was pared by 4 bases and J by 2 bases, with 2 bases of the junction left unmatched. The length of the CDR3 is 14 residues. Germline CDR1 and CDR2: SGHNT and YYREEE (reference sequence). The CDR3, as DNA: TGTGCCAGCAGCGCGACTAGCGGGGCCTACGAGCAGTACTTC. Translated, it gives CASSATSGAYEQYF.

This clone was found once. CDR3 loop: CASAVVGNQPQHF. CDR3 nucleotides: TGTGCCAGCGCCGTAGTGGGCAATCAGCCCCAGCATTTT. The V and J genes are TRBV28 and TRBJ1-5; no clear D. Germline V lookup: CDR1 MDHEN, CDR2 SYDVKM. The CDR3 contains 13 residues. Trimming took off 8 bases at V and 2 bases at J, with 10 bases between the two ends. The complete variable domain, with remaining parts taken from reference TRBV28 and TRBJ1-5, reads DVKVTQSSRYLVKRTGEKVFLECVQDMDHENMFWYRQDPGLGLRLIYFSYDVKMKEKGDIPEGYSVSREKKERFSLILESASTNQTSMYLCASAVVGNQPQHFGDGTRLSIL.

This CDR3 is CASSPTEGIPGEGYTF. In nucleotides, the CDR3 is TGTGCCAGCAGCCCCACCGAGGGGATACCGGGGGAGGGCTACACCTTC. The chain has TRBV5-5 and TRBJ1-2, with D possibly TRBD1 on 5 matching bases. V lost 4 bases and J 8 bases, leaving 24 bases between the germline ends. The CDR3 runs to 16 residues. Germline V lookup: CDR1 SGHKS, CDR2 YYEKEE (reference sequence).

The chain recombines TRBV19 with TRBJ1-5, with TRBD1 as a possible D gene (5 bases). V gave up 3 bases and J gave up 6 bases, with 15 bases separating them. Looked up from germline, CDR1 is LNHDA and CDR2 is SQIVND (reference sequence). The CDR3 length is 15 residues. The CDR3 here is CASSIGQGPAQPQHF. CDR3 in DNA: TGTGCCAGTAGTATTGGGCAGGGTCCCGCTCAGCCCCAGCATTTT.

The CDR3 bases are TGTGCCAGCAGCCCTAGGGGCCAGGGTGGCACCGGGGAGCTGTTTTTT. Amino acids: CASSPRGQGGTGELFF. The V gene is TRBV5-4, the J gene TRBJ2-2; possible D gene TRBD1, 5 bases. The CDR3 length is 16 residues. CDR1 is SGHNT, CDR2 YYREEE, per germline (reference sequence). The germline V and J ends were trimmed by 4 bases and 4 bases, with 17 bases remaining between them. Combining the CDR3 with reference TRBV5-4 and TRBJ2-2 gives the whole variable domain ETGVTQSPTHLIKTRGQQVTLRCSSQSGHNTVSWYQQALGQGPQFIFQYYREEENGRGNFPPRFSGLQFPNYSSELNVNALELDDSALYLCASSPRGQGGTGELFFGEGSRLTVL.

This rearrangement joins TRBV7-2 to TRBJ2-7; no firm D call. This CDR3 is 14 amino acids long. Germline loops: CDR1 SGHTA, CDR2 FQGNSA. Trimming removed 1 base from V and 3 bases from J, with 10 bases in between. The CDR3 loop reads CASSLGARGYEQYF. CDR3 nucleotides: TGTGCCAGCAGCTTAGGCGCCAGAGGCTACGAGCAGTACTTC.

This clone was recorded a few times. The CDR3 bases are TGTGCCAGCAGCGGACAGGGGGCTGGAAACACCATATATTTT. It yields the protein CASSGQGAGNTIYF. This rearrangement joins TRBV2 to TRBJ1-3, with 10 bases matching TRBD1. Germline CDR1 and CDR2: SNHLY and FYNNEI. With V trimmed by 6 bases and J by 2 bases, 1 base remained unmatched. The CDR3 consists of 14 residues.

V and J are TRBV2 and TRBJ2-5; tentatively, D is TRBD2 (5 bases). V was clipped by 2 bases and J by 2 bases, with 15 bases between them. CDR1 is SNHLY, CDR2 FYNNEI, per germline. The CDR3 runs to 16 residues. The CDR3 loop reads CASSESNGNGQETQYF. The CDR3, as DNA: TGTGCCAGCAGTGAAAGTAACGGGAATGGGCAAGAGACCCAGTACTTC.

About this clone itself: This sample also contains other DNA sequences that code for the same CDR3. The CDR3 reads CASSLVGGSSYEQYF. The CDR3 bases are TGTGCCAGCAGCTTAGTCGGCGGGAGCTCCTACGAGCAGTACTTC. The rearrangement uses TRBV11-2 and TRBJ2-7, with 7 nucleotides matching TRBD2. This CDR3 comprises 15 residues. After removal of 1 base from V and 0 bases from J, the junction contained 3 bases not matched to a gene. Germline V gene sequence: CDR1 SGHAT, CDR2 FQNNGV.

Here the CDR3 DNA reads TGTGCCAGCAGCGCACTCCGCGAGCAGTACTTC. Residues: CASSALREQYF. The chain uses TRBV2 and TRBJ2-7; no reliable D call. This CDR3 contains 11 residues. Trimming took off 6 bases at V and 6 bases at J, with 9 bases between the two ends. Germline loops: CDR1 SNHLY, CDR2 FYNNEI.

The rearrangement joins TRBV7-9 to TRBJ1-4; D gene uncertain. Germline values: CDR1 SEHNR, CDR2 FQNEAQ (reference sequence). The V and J ends lost 8 bases and 3 bases respectively, with 10 bases between them. The CDR3 contains 13 residues. The DNA of the CDR3 is TGTGCCAGCGCACCGAGGGCTAATGAAAAACTGTTTTTT. Translating it yields CASAPRANEKLFF.

This clone was picked up one time. This sequence joins TRBV27 and TRBJ2-7, with TRBD2 identical over 11 bases. The CDR3 has 14 amino acids. With V trimmed by 3 bases and J by 4 bases, 2 bases remained unmatched. The germline gives CDR1 MNHEY, CDR2 SMNVEV (reference sequence). The CDR3 spells CASSLGLAAYEQYF. DNA of the CDR3: TGTGCCAGCAGTTTGGGACTAGCGGCATACGAGCAGTACTTC.

The rearrangement uses TRBV5-1 and TRBJ2-3; D unclear. Looked up from germline, CDR1 is SGHRS and CDR2 is YFSETQ. V was clipped by 0 bases and J by 1 base, with 9 bases between them. The CDR3 has 15 amino acids. CDR3 sequence (DNA): TGCGCCAGCAGCTTGGGAGGCCAAGGCACAGATACGCAGTATTTT. It encodes CASSLGGQGTDTQYF.

This chain connects TRBV7-9 to TRBJ2-7, with D unresolved. V lost 8 bases and J 0 bases, leaving 11 bases between the germline ends. The CDR3 is 13 residues long. Per the germline V gene, CDR1 is SEHNR and CDR2 is FQNEAQ (reference sequence). The CDR3 protein is CASRPGSSYEQYF. The CDR3, as DNA: TGTGCCAGCCGGCCAGGAAGCTCCTACGAGCAGTACTTC.

The gene calls are TRBV28 and TRBJ1-5; no definite D call. The CDR3 contains 13 residues. The germline V and J ends were trimmed by 5 bases and 7 bases, with 12 bases remaining between them. Germline lookup yields CDR1 MDHEN and CDR2 SYDVKM. The DNA of the CDR3 is TGTGCCAGCAGTCCCCGGGGAGGGCAGCCCCAGCATTTT. Its translation is CASSPRGGQPQHF.

J is TRBJ1-1 and V is TRBV5-1, with 7 bases lining up with TRBD1. The CDR3 runs 16 residues. Trimming removed 5 bases from V and 0 bases from J; junction bases left unmatched: 10. Germline assignment: CDR1 SGHRS and CDR2 YFSETQ. CDR3 in DNA: TGCGCCAGCAGACGGGACAGCCACCTTTTGAACACTGAAGCTTTCTTT. It yields the protein CASRRDSHLLNTEAFF.

The chain recombines TRBV20-1 with TRBJ2-7, with a possible D match to TRBD1 (6 bases). Germline lookup yields CDR1 DFQATT and CDR2 SNEGSKA (reference sequence). The CDR3 loop spans 11 amino acids. The CDR3: CGDNHSYEQYF. In DNA form, the CDR3 reads TGCGGGGACAACCACTCCTACGAGCAGTACTTC.

This rearrangement joins TRBV2 to TRBJ2-2; D might be TRBD1 (6 bases). V was shortened by 9 bases and J by 6 bases, with 11 bases between the two germline ends. The V gene's germline CDR1 is SNHLY and CDR2 FYNNEI. The CDR3 runs 12 residues. The CDR3 region is CARTRTAGELFF. The CDR3 region has the DNA TGTGCCAGAACCCGGACAGCCGGGGAGCTGTTTTTT.